This TCR beta chain was sequenced in a study of CD8+CD57+ T cells in acquired aplastic anemia. Study at large: The study obtained an average of about 3.2 ug of DNA from sorted CD4+ and CD8+ cells.

The table lists this clonotype with many counts. The antigen remains undetermined. TCR beta VDJ and CDR3 profiles were obtained from a genomic DNA template. TCRdb fed the reads into MiXCR, producing one record per CDR3 protein. The repertoire holds hundreds of thousands of distinct CDR3 sequences, with roughly three fifths as singletons. The CDR3 runs 14 residues. Germline V gene sequence: CDR1 SQVTM, CDR2 ANQGSEA. Trimming left V 6 bases short and J 5 bases short, with 17 bases between. The study, taken as a whole, reports: Shared by patients and controls, twenty-nine CD8+ CDR3s were abundant in patients.

The rearrangement uses TRBV29-1 and TRBJ2-4; D not certain. The receptor was isolated from a human donor with severe aplastic anemia or a healthy control (not recorded which). Sequencing was carried out using sorted CD4+, CD8+, or CD8+CD57+ T cells (not recorded which) from PBMCs. The CDR3 protein is CSVREYRTENIQYF. Here the CDR3 DNA reads TGCAGCGTCCGTGAGTACCGAACGGAAAACATTCAGTACTTC.